A selection of T cell receptor beta chains follows, all from one sample in a study of blood T cell repertoires in COVID-19. Assay used: immunoSEQ multiplex PCR; TCRdb lists only in-frame clones, some missing. The table includes roughly 180,000 clones, about 90% detected once. Sequencing input: PBMCs or T cells enriched from blood (not recorded which). The receptor set was obtained from a woman aged 30 to 39 who had recovered from COVID-19. Each CDR3 is given without its conserved first and last residue.

V gene	J gene	CDR3 protein
TRBV20-1	TRBJ1-6	SASLRLATGPLH
TRBV7-9	TRBJ1-5	ASSPAVAGGRNQPQH
TRBV7-9	TRBJ2-2	ASSLGLLTGELF
TRBV12-1	TRBJ2-1	ASSSGTKYDEQF
TRBV3-1/TRBV3-2	TRBJ1-2	ASSQRTSVDGYT
TRBV6-5	TRBJ2-3	ASTSGSGPDTQY
TRBV6-5	TRBJ1-2	ASSSPDTLTMGYT
TRBV7-3	TRBJ2-1	ASSLINGASVDEQF
TRBV7-3	TRBJ2-6	ASSLRQGLSGANVLT
TRBV13	TRBJ2-1	ASSFNRGQF
TRBV7-2	TRBJ2-3	ASSRDYLSTDTQY
TRBV19	TRBJ2-2	ASSPTRPGDGELF
TRBV5-5	TRBJ1-2	ASSGPLGQGFGYT
TRBV25-1	TRBJ2-1	ASRLLDNEQF
TRBV7-9	TRBJ2-4	ASSNPQGGENIQY
TRBV10-3	TRBJ1-2	AISESPGNYGYT
TRBV7-2	TRBJ2-5	ASSLQQGSLETQY
TRBV5-6	TRBJ2-2	ASSLAGLAGDGTGELF
TRBV7-3	TRBJ2-1	ASSLIGGGTYNEQF
TRBV19	TRBJ1-5	AGGTVNNQPQH
TRBV6-5	TRBJ1-4	ASSYSRRDEKLF
TRBV7-8	TRBJ1-1	ASSLTPGHLSEAF
TRBV6-5	TRBJ1-1	ASSPGTGVTTEAF
TRBV24-1	TRBJ2-1	ATSDRGRAGGEQF
TRBV27	TRBJ2-5	ASSLLGGRGTQY
TRBV6-5	TRBJ1-5	ASSSTGVSNQPQH
TRBV24-1	TRBJ2-3	ATSGGTSGSGTDTQY
TRBV19	TRBJ1-5	ASSIADRSAQPQH
TRBV2	TRBJ1-4	ASIRPQGSHEKLF
TRBV27	TRBJ2-1	ASSLLLAGPYNEQF
TRBV4-3	TRBJ2-2	ASSQDLRGGGTGELF
TRBV5-1	TRBJ2-7	ASSLDYFGSWYEQY
TRBV25-1	TRBJ1-1	ASSRGQKAEAF
TRBV25-1	TRBJ1-2	ASSEAGPYGYT
TRBV19	TRBJ1-2	ASSLRDRGNYGYT
TRBV13	TRBJ2-3	ASSPGLRTSTDTQY
TRBV11-3	TRBJ2-1	ASSFLAGGHGEQF
TRBV7-8	TRBJ2-5	ASSSERQETQY
TRBV4-2	TRBJ1-2	ASSLGYGEGGYT
TRBV10-1	TRBJ1-2	ASSEYGGPYGYT
TRBV7-2	TRBJ1-5	ASSLQISNQPQH
TRBV5-1	TRBJ1-1	ASSKDREGWTEAF
TRBV29-1	TRBJ1-1	SVDNPIGENTEAF
TRBV7-8	TRBJ1-1	ASSYRAGSNTEAF